One sample yielded the 15 T cell receptor beta chains listed below, sequenced in a study of blood T cell repertoires in COVID-19 (dated by TCRdb to 2019 to 2021). The library was produced with the immunoSEQ multiplex PCR assay. TCRdb stores this immuneACCESS table with in-frame sequences only. Part of the clones is absent; in the studies checked, under half of the shortfall reflects unresolved V genes, and no reason is known for the rest. This sample gives about 150,000 clones in total; roughly 80% of them show up just once. The top ten clonotypes cover around 6% of the sample. The sequenced material came from PBMCs or T cells enriched from blood (not recorded which). These receptors all come from a woman aged 45-65 years who had recovered from COVID-19.

V gene TRBV12-3 or TRBV12-4 combines with J gene TRBJ1-6; tentative D call: TRBD1 (5 bases). V was clipped by 6 bases and J by 10 bases, with 13 bases between them. This CDR3 spans 13 amino acids. The CDR3 is CASRVGGESPLHF. The CDR3 DNA reads TGTGCCAGCAGGGTGGGGGGTGAATCACCCCTCCACTTT.

This sequence joins TRBV12-3 or TRBV12-4 and TRBJ1-5; 8 bases are a match to TRBD1. With V trimmed by 4 bases and J by 9 bases, 5 bases remained unmatched. The CDR3 length is 13 residues. The CDR3 loop is CASSSDRGAPQHF. DNA of the CDR3: TGTGCCAGCAGTTCCGACAGGGGTGCGCCCCAGCATTTT.

The chain has TRBV19 and TRBJ1-2; 9 positions agree with TRBD1. Trimming took 6 bases from V and 8 from J; bases not matched to a gene: 4. The CDR3 spans 12 residues. The germline CDR1 and CDR2 sequences are LNHDA and SQIVND (reference sequence). DNA for the CDR3: TGTGCCAGTAGGCCGGGACAGGGAGGCTACACCTTC. Translated, it gives CASRPGQGGYTF.

The chain links TRBV20-1 to TRBJ1-1, with D uncertain. V lost 3 bases, J lost 3 bases, and 8 bases lay in between. The CDR3 has 12 amino acids. Germline V lookup: CDR1 DFQATT, CDR2 SNEGSKA (reference sequence). This CDR3 reads CSASNSHTEAFF. The CDR3 region has the DNA TGCAGTGCTAGTAATTCTCACACTGAAGCTTTCTTT.

The rearrangement joins TRBV21-1 to TRBJ1-3; the DNA was not used to check the table's D call, TRBD1. TRBV21-1 is a pseudogene. The CDR3 has 15 residues. The CDR3 DNA sequence: TGTGCCAGCAGCAACCGTAGGGGGCAAGGAAACACCATATATTTT. Translated, it gives CASSNRRGQGNTIYF.

The chain couples TRBV7-9 to TRBJ1-1; no firm D call. The CDR3 length is 13 residues. The germline V and J ends were trimmed by 1 base and 4 bases, with 7 bases remaining between them. Germline-derived CDR1 and CDR2 are SEHNR and FQNEAQ (reference sequence). In nucleotides, the CDR3 is TGTGCCAGCAGCTTAGTCGGGATCACTGAAGCTTTCTTT. Protein sequence: CASSLVGITEAFF.

The genes are TRBV18 and TRBJ1-6, with 9 nucleotides matching TRBD1. The J segment lost 8 bases and the V segment lost 6 bases, leaving 14 bases of the junction unmatched. Germline-derived CDR1 and CDR2 are KGHSH and LQKENI. This CDR3 region has 17 residues. CDR3 in DNA: TGTGCCAGCTCCCAAACTTGGACAGGGGTATTGGATTCACCCCTCCACTTT. As protein: CASSQTWTGVLDSPLHF. The variable domain in full, completed from reference TRBV18 and TRBJ1-6, reads NAGVMQNPRHLVRRRGQEARLRCSPMKGHSHVYWYRQLPEEGLKFMVYLQKENIIDESGMPKERFSAEFPKEGPSILRIQQVVRGDSAAYFCASSQTWTGVLDSPLHFGNGTRLTVT.

CDR3: CASSLVPFSGINQPQHF. The CDR3 DNA is TGTGCCAGCAGCTTAGTGCCATTTTCAGGGATCAATCAGCCCCAGCATTTT. The chain uses TRBV7-2 and TRBJ1-5, with a possible D match to TRBD1 (5 bases). The V end was cut by 1 base, the J end by 3 bases, with 16 bases between. CDR3 size: 17 residues. In germline, CDR1 is SGHTA, CDR2 FQGNSA.

The chain employs TRBV29-1 and TRBJ1-1; weak D call: TRBD1 (5 bases). The CDR3 has 11 residues. CDR1 is SQVTM, CDR2 ANQGSEA, per germline. The V and J ends lost 1 base and 6 bases respectively, with 6 bases between them. In nucleotides, the CDR3 is TGCAGCGTTGAAGTAGGGGCTGAAGCTTTCTTT. Protein sequence: CSVEVGAEAFF.

The sample holds a few counts of this clone. This sequence joins TRBV7-2 and TRBJ1-3, with a tentative D call TRBD1 (5 bases). The germline V and J ends were trimmed by 5 bases and 2 bases, with 13 bases remaining between them. This CDR3 has 15 residues. Looked up from germline, CDR1 is SGHTA and CDR2 is FQGNSA. As DNA, the CDR3 is TGTGCCAGCAGCCAGGACATCTCAACTGGAAACACCATATATTTT. This codes for CASSQDISTGNTIYF.

The CDR3 is CASSLVGGLGPQHF. CDR3 DNA: TGTGCCAGCAGCTTAGTTGGAGGTCTAGGGCCCCAGCATTTT. The chain is built from TRBV7-9 and TRBJ1-5; D unclear. The CDR3 consists of 14 residues. The germline V gene encodes CDR1 SEHNR and CDR2 FQNEAQ (reference sequence). Trimming took off 1 base at V and 9 bases at J, with 13 bases between the two ends. Based on the CDR3 plus reference TRBV7-9 and TRBJ1-5, the full variable domain is DTGVSQNPRHKITKRGQNVTFRCDPISEHNRLYWYRQTLGQGPEFLTYFQNEAQLEKSRLLSDRFSAERPKGSFSTLEIQRTEQGDSAMYLCASSLVGGLGPQHFGDGTRLSIL.

The J gene is TRBJ2-2, the V gene TRBV25-1, with D tentatively TRBD1 (6 bases). Per germline, CDR1 MGHDK and CDR2 SYGVNS. CDR3 length equals 16 residues. The ends were cut back, 7 bases at V and 1 base at J, with 16 bases in the middle. CDR3 residues: CASTAPDRKNTGELFF. For the CDR3, the DNA is TGTGCCAGCACGGCCCCGGACAGAAAGAACACCGGGGAGCTGTTTTTT.

This clone was seen only a few times. J is TRBJ2-1 and V is TRBV18; 7 bases are shared with TRBD1. This CDR3 contains 13 residues. Germline CDR1 and CDR2: KGHSH and LQKENI. V lost 10 bases, J lost 8 bases, and 11 bases stayed unmatched. The chain's CDR3 is CATCLGQTDEQFF. CDR3 DNA sequence: TGTGCCACCTGCTTGGGACAGACAGATGAGCAGTTCTTC.

This clone showed up just a few times. The chain is built from TRBV7-2 and TRBJ1-2; D unresolved. V was clipped by 5 bases and J by 6 bases, with 16 bases between them. The CDR3 is 14 amino acids. The germline V gene encodes CDR1 SGHTA and CDR2 FQGNSA. In DNA, the CDR3 is TGTGCCAGCAGCAGCAGCGTCTTCGGAGATGGCTACACCTTC. Residues: CASSSSVFGDGYTF.

The chain couples TRBV2 to TRBJ1-4, with TRBD1 matching 8 bases. CDR1 and CDR2 from the germline V gene are SNHLY and FYNNEI. CDR3 size: 15 residues. V was pared by 1 base and J by 9 bases, with 7 bases of the junction left unmatched. Here the CDR3 reads CASSEGGQGAKKLFF. CDR3 DNA: TGTGCCAGCAGTGAAGGGGGGCAGGGGGCTAAAAAACTGTTTTTT.